This T cell receptor beta chain was captured by sequencing in a study of blood T cell repertoires in COVID-19. For the study at large: From the United States, Italy and Spain came samples of acute and convalescent COVID-19. PBMCs, B-cell-depleted T cells, or T cells were the source of the cDNA or gDNA that made up the material.

The CDR3 runs to 16 residues. V shed 0 bases and J shed 0 bases, with 10 bases lying between them. Germline-derived CDR1 and CDR2 are SGHRS and YFSETQ. How the authors handled the data: Researchers report that nucleated cell counts were estimated from reference gene primer amplification. Clones were read by immunoSEQ multiplex PCR, and TCRdb kept only the in-frame ones, dropping some. V and J calls plus clone size are reproduced from that table; the DNA served to infer D and trimming. Here the sample spans 310,000 or so clones, 88% being singletons. The chain is built from TRBV5-1 and TRBJ1-3, with a tentative D call TRBD1 (5 bases). This receptor was taken from a woman in her thirties with COVID-19, enrolled during active disease. Input material: peripheral blood. The CDR3 sequence is CASSLAGVHSGNTIYF. CDR3 nucleotides: TGCGCCAGCAGCTTGGCGGGGGTTCACTCTGGAAACACCATATATTTT. Filled out from reference TRBV5-1 and TRBJ1-3, the complete variable domain reads KAGVTQTPRYLIKTRGQQVTLSCSPISGHRSVSWYQQTPGQGLQFLFEYFSETQRNKGNFPGRFSGRQFSNSRSEMNVSTLELGDSALYLCASSLAGVHSGNTIYFGEGSWLTVV.